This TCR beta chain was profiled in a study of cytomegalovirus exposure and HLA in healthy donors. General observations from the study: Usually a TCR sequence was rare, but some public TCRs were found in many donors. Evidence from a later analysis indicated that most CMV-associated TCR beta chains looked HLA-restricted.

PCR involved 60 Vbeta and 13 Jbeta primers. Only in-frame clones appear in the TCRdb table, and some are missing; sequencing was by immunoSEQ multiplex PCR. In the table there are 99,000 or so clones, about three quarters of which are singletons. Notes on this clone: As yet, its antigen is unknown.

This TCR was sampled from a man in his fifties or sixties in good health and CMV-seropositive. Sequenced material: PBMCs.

The CDR3 region is CAWMTGTGNQPQHF. In DNA, the CDR3 is TGTGCCTGGATGACAGGGACGGGCAATCAGCCCCAGCATTTT. The chain combines TRBV30 with TRBJ1-5; 7 positions match TRBD1. V gave up 4 bases and J gave up 2 bases; unmatched junction bases: 5. CDR1 GTSNPN and CDR2 SVGIG come from the germline V gene (reference sequence). The CDR3 totals 14 residues.